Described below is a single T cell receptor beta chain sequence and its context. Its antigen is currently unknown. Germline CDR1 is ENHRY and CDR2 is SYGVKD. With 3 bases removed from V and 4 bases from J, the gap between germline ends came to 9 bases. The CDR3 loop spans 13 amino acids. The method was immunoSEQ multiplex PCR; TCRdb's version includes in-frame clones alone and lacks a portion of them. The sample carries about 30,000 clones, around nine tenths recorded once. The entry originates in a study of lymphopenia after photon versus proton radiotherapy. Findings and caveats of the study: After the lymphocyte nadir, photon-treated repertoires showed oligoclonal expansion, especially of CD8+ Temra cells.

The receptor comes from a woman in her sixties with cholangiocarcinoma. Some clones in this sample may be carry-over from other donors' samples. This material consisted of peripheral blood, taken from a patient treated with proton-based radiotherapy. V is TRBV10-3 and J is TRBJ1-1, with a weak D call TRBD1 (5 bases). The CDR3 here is CAISDSGFTEAFF. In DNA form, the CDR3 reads TGTGCCATCAGTGATTCAGGGTTCACTGAAGCTTTCTTT.